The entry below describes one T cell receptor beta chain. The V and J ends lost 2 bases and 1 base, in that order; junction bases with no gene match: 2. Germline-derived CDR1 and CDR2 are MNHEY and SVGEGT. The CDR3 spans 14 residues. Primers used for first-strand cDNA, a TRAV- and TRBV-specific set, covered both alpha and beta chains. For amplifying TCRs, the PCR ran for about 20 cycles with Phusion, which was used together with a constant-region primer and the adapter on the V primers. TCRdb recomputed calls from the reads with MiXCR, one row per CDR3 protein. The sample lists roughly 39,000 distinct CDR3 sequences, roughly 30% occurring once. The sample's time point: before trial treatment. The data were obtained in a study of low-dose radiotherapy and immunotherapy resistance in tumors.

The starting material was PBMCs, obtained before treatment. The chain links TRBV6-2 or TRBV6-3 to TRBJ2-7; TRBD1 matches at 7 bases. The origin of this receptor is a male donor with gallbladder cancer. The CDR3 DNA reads TGTGCCAGCAGTTACACAGGGGTTTCCTACGAGCAGTACTTC. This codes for CASSYTGVSYEQYF.